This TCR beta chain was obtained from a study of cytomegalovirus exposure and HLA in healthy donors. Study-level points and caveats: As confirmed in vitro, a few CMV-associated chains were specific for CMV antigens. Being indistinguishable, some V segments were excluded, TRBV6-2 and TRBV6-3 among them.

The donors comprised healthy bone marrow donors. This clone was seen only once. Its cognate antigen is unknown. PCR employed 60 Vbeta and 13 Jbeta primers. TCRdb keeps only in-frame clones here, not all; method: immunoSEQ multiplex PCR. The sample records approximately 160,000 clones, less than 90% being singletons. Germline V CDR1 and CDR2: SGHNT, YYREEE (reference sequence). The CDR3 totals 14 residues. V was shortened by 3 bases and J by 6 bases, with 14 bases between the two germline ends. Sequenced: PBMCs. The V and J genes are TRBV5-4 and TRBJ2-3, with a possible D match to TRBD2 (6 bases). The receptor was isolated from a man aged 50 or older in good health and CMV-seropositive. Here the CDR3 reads CASSWGDRPDTQYF. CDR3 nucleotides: TGTGCCAGCAGCTGGGGGGACCGGCCCGATACGCAGTATTTT.